This T cell receptor beta chain was obtained from a study of T cells in pancreatic ductal adenocarcinoma (dated by TCRdb to the late 2010s). About the full investigation: Seeking insight into the adaptive T-cell response that arises naturally, the researchers examined how many CD8+ T cells infiltrated tumors of resected pancreatic ductal adenocarcinoma, where they sat, and what features they had, alongside the same properties of suppressive cells.

What the research found in general, with its limitations: More total productive templates and 7 to 8-fold more unique clonotypes were found in blood samples than in tumor samples. Since most people with pancreatic cancer show up with disease that cannot be operated on, the resected cohort was biased toward the minority who had early-stage disease. T-cell clonality showed no significant difference between tumor and blood, with a mean clonality of around 0.12 in tumors and less than 0.08 in blood. Tumor versus blood clonality comparisons may be biased because tumors are enriched in CD45RO+ effector rather than naive T cells, biasing toward lower diversity.

Comments on this clone: The antigen this receptor binds is unknown. The record has no base qualities; no much larger clone is one base away.

The selected pancreatic ductal adenocarcinoma patients had received surgery without neoadjuvant therapy. Resected tumor tissue was collected immediately after surgery into ice-cold media and a portion was flash frozen for DNA and RNA. Genomic DNA was extracted from six or seven PBMC and under 10 flash-frozen tumor specimens using the DNeasy Blood and Tissue Kit with Proteinase K and RNase treatment. TCR beta CDR3 regions were amplified from genomic DNA using the immunoSEQ hsTCRB kit. An Illumina HiSeq system was used to carry out high-throughput TRB CDR3 sequencing. The paper's processing steps were these. The immunoSEQ software was used to analyze the sequencing reads, and any nonproductive sequences containing premature stops or frame-shifts were left out. Repertoire clonality was computed as one minus Shannon entropy normalized by log2 of the number of unique productive sequences. This is the immuneACCESS table as TCRdb keeps it, with only in-frame sequences that have V and J called. A part of the clones is gone; compared with another copy, unresolved V genes explain less than half, and the rest is unexplained. That table supplies the V and J calls and clone size; D and trimming were determined from the DNA. Present in this sample are around 10,000 clones, over 55% of which were seen just once. The ten largest account for 27% of the sample.

Taken from the germline V gene, the CDR1 and CDR2 loops are SGHRS and YFSETQ. At the junction V is shortened by 3 bases and J by 3 bases, with 12 bases in between. There are 15 amino acids in the CDR3, from cysteine to phenylalanine inclusive. Left in the record is the CDR3 DNA by itself, 45 bases read in frame from the first base. Source material: pancreatic tumor tissue. This clonotype was obtained from a human donor with pancreatic ductal adenocarcinoma. The rearranged chain carries TRBV5-1 and TRBJ2-2; tentative D gene TRBD2, with 7 bases matching. The nucleotides are TGCGCCAGCAGCTCCACAGGGAGGGACACCGGGGAGCTGTTTTTT. This sequence encodes CASSSTGRDTGELFF.